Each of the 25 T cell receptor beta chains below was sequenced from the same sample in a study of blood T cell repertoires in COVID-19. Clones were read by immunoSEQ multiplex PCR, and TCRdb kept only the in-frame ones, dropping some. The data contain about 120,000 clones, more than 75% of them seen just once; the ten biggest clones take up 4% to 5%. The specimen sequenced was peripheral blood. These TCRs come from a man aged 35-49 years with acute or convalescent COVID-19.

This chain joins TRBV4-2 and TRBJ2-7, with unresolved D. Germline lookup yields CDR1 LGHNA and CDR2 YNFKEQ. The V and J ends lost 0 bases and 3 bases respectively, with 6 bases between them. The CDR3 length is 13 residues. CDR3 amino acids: CASSQEGIYEQYF. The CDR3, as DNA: TGTGCCAGCAGCCAAGAGGGCATCTACGAGCAGTACTTC.

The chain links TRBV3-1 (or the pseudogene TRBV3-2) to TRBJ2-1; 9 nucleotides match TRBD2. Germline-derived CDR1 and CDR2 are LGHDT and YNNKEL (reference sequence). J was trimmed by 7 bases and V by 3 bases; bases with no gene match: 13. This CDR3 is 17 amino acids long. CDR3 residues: CASSHKTLAGAWNEQFF. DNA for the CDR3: TGTGCCAGCAGCCACAAGACTTTAGCGGGAGCTTGGAATGAGCAGTTCTTC.

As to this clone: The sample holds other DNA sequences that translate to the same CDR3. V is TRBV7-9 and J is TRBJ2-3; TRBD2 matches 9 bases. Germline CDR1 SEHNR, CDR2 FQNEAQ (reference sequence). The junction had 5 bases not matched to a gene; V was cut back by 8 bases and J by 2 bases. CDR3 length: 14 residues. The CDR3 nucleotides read TGTGCCAGCGGAGCTAGCGGGAACACAGATACGCAGTATTTT. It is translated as CASGASGNTDTQYF.

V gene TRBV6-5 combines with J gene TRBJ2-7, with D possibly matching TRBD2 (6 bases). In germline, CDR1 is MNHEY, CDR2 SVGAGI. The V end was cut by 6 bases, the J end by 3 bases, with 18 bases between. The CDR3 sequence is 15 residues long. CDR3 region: CASSIVGGKSYEQYF. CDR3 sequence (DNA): TGTGCCAGCAGCATAGTGGGGGGAAAGAGCTACGAGCAGTACTTC.

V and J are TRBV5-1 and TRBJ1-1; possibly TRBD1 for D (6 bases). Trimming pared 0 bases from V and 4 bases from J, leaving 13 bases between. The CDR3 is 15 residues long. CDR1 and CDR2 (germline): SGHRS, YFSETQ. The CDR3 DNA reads TGCGCCAGCAGCTTGGGGTGGGAGGGGGTCACTGAAGCTTTCTTT. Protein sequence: CASSLGWEGVTEAFF. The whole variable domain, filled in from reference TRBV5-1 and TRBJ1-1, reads KAGVTQTPRYLIKTRGQQVTLSCSPISGHRSVSWYQQTPGQGLQFLFEYFSETQRNKGNFPGRFSGRQFSNSRSEMNVSTLELGDSALYLCASSLGWEGVTEAFFGQGTRLTVV.

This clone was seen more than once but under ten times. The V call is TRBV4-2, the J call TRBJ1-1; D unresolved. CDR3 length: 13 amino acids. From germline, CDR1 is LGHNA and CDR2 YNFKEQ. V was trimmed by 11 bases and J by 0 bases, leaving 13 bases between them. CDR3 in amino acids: CAAQRDLNTEAFF. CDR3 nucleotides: TGTGCCGCCCAGAGGGATTTGAACACTGAAGCTTTCTTT.

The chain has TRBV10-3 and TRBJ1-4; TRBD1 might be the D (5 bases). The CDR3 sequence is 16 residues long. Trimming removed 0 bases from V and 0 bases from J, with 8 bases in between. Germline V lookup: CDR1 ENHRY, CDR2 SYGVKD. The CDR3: CAISESGPATNEKLFF. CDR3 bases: TGTGCCATCAGTGAGTCGGGGCCAGCAACTAATGAAAAACTGTTTTTT.

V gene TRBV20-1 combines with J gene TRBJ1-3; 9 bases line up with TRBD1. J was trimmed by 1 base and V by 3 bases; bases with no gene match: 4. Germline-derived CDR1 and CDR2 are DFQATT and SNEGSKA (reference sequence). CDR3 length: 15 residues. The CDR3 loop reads CSASGTGRSGNTIYF. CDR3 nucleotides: TGCAGTGCTAGTGGGACAGGGAGATCTGGAAACACCATATATTTT.

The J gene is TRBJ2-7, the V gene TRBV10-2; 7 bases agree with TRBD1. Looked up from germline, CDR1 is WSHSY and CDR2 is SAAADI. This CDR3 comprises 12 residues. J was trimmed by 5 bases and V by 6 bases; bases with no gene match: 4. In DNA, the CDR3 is TGCGCCAGCAGAGGAACAGGGGACGAGCAGTACTTC. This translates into CASRGTGDEQYF.

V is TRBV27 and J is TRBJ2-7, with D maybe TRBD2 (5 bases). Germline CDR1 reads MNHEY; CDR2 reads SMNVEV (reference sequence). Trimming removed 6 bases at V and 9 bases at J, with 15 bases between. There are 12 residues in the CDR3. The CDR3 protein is CASSRGEGGQYF. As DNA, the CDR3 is TGTGCCAGCAGCCGAGGCGAGGGCGGGCAGTACTTC.

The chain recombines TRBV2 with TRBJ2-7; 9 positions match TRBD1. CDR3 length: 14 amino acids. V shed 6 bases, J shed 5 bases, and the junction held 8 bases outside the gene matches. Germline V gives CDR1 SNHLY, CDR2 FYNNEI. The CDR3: CASRDAGQGHEQYF. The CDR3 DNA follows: TGTGCCAGCAGAGACGCGGGACAGGGCCACGAGCAGTACTTC.

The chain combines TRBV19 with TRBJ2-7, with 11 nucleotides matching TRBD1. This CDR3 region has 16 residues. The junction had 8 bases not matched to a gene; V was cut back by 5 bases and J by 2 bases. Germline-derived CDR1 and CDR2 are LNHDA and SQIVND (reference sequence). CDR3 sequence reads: CASSPQGQGGTYEQYF. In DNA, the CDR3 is TGTGCCAGTAGTCCCCAGGGACAGGGGGGGACCTACGAGCAGTACTTC.

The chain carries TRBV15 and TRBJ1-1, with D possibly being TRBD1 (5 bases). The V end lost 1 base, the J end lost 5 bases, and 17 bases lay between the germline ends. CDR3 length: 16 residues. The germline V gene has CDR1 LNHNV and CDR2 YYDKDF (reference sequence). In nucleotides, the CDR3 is TGTGCCACCAGCAGAGCCCATGGGGCGCGGGGGACTGAAGCTTTCTTT. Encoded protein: CATSRAHGARGTEAFF.

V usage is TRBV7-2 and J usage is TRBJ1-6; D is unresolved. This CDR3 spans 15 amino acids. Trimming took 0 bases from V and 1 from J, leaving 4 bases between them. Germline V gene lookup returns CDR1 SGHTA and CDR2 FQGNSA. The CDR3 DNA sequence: TGTGCCAGCAGCTTAGCACAGTCCTATAATTCACCCCTCCACTTT. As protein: CASSLAQSYNSPLHF.

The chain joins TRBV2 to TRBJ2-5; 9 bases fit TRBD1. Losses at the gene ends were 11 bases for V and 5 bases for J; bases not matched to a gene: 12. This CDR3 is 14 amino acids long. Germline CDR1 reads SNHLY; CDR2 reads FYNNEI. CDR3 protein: CAGAPTGGGETQYF. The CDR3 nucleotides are TGTGCCGGCGCACCAACAGGGGGCGGTGAGACCCAGTACTTC.

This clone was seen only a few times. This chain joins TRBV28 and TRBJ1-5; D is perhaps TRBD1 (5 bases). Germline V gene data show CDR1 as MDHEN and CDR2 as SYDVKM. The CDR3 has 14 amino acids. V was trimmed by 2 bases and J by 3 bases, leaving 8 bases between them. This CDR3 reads CASSLTGPNQPQHF. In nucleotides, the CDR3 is TGTGCCAGCAGTTTAACAGGACCCAATCAGCCCCAGCATTTT.

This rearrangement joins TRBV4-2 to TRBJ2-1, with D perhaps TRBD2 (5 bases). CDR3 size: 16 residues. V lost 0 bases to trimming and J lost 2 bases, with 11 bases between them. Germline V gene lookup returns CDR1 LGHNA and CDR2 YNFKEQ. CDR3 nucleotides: TGTGCCAGCAGCCAAGATCCCCTGGGAGCCTACAATGAGCAGTTCTTC. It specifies CASSQDPLGAYNEQFF.

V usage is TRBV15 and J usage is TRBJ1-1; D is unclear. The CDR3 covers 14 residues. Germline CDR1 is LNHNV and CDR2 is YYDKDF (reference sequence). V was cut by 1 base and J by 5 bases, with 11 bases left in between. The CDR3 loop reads CATSRGGSGTEAFF. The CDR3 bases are TGTGCCACCAGCAGAGGCGGTTCGGGGACTGAAGCTTTCTTT.

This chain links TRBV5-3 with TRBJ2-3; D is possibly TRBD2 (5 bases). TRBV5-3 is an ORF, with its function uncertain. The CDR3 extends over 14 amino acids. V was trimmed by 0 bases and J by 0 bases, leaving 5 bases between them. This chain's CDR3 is CARSLGGSTDTQYF. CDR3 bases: TGTGCCAGAAGCTTGGGCGGGAGCACAGATACGCAGTATTTT.

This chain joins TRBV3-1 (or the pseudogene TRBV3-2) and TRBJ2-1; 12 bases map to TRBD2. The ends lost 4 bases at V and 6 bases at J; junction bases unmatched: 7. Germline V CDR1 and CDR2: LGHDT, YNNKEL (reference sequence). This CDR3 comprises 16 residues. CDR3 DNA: TGTGCCAGCAGCCCTTCTAGCGGGAGGGGACGCAATGAGCAGTTCTTC. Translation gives CASSPSSGRGRNEQFF.

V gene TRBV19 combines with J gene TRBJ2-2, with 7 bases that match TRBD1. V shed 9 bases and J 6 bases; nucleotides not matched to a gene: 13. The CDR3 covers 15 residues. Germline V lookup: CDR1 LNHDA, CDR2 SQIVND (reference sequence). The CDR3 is CASRRATGVAGELFF. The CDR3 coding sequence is TGTGCCAGCCGGCGGGCCACAGGGGTTGCCGGGGAGCTGTTTTTT.

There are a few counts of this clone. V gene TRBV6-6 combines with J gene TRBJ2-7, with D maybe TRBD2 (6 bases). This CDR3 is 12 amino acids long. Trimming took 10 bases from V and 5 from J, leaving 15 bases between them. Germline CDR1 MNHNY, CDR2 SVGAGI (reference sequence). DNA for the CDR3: TGTGCCACTAGCTCGGGGGTGCACGAGCAGTACTTC. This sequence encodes CATSSGVHEQYF.

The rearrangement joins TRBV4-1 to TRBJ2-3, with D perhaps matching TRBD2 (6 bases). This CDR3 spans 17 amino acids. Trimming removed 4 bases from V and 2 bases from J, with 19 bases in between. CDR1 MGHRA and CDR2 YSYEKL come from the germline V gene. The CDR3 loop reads CASSPHGTRSLTDTQYF. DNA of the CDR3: TGCGCCAGCAGCCCACACGGGACTCGGAGCCTCACAGATACGCAGTATTTT.

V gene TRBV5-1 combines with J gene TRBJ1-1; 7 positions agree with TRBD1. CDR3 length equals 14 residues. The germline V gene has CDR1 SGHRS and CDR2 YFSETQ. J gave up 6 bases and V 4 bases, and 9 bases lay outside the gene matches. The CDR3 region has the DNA TGCGCCAGCAGCAGGATAGACAGGGCCCCTGAAGCTTTCTTT. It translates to CASSRIDRAPEAFF.

The CDR3 region has the DNA TGTGCCAGCAGCTTAGCGGGGGGAAGTCAGCCCCAGCATTTT. Translated: CASSLAGGSQPQHF. V is TRBV11-1 and J is TRBJ1-5, with D maybe TRBD1 (5 bases). The CDR3 extends over 14 amino acids. Germline-derived CDR1 and CDR2 are SGHAT and FQDESV (reference sequence). V was clipped by 0 bases and J by 6 bases, with 9 bases between them.